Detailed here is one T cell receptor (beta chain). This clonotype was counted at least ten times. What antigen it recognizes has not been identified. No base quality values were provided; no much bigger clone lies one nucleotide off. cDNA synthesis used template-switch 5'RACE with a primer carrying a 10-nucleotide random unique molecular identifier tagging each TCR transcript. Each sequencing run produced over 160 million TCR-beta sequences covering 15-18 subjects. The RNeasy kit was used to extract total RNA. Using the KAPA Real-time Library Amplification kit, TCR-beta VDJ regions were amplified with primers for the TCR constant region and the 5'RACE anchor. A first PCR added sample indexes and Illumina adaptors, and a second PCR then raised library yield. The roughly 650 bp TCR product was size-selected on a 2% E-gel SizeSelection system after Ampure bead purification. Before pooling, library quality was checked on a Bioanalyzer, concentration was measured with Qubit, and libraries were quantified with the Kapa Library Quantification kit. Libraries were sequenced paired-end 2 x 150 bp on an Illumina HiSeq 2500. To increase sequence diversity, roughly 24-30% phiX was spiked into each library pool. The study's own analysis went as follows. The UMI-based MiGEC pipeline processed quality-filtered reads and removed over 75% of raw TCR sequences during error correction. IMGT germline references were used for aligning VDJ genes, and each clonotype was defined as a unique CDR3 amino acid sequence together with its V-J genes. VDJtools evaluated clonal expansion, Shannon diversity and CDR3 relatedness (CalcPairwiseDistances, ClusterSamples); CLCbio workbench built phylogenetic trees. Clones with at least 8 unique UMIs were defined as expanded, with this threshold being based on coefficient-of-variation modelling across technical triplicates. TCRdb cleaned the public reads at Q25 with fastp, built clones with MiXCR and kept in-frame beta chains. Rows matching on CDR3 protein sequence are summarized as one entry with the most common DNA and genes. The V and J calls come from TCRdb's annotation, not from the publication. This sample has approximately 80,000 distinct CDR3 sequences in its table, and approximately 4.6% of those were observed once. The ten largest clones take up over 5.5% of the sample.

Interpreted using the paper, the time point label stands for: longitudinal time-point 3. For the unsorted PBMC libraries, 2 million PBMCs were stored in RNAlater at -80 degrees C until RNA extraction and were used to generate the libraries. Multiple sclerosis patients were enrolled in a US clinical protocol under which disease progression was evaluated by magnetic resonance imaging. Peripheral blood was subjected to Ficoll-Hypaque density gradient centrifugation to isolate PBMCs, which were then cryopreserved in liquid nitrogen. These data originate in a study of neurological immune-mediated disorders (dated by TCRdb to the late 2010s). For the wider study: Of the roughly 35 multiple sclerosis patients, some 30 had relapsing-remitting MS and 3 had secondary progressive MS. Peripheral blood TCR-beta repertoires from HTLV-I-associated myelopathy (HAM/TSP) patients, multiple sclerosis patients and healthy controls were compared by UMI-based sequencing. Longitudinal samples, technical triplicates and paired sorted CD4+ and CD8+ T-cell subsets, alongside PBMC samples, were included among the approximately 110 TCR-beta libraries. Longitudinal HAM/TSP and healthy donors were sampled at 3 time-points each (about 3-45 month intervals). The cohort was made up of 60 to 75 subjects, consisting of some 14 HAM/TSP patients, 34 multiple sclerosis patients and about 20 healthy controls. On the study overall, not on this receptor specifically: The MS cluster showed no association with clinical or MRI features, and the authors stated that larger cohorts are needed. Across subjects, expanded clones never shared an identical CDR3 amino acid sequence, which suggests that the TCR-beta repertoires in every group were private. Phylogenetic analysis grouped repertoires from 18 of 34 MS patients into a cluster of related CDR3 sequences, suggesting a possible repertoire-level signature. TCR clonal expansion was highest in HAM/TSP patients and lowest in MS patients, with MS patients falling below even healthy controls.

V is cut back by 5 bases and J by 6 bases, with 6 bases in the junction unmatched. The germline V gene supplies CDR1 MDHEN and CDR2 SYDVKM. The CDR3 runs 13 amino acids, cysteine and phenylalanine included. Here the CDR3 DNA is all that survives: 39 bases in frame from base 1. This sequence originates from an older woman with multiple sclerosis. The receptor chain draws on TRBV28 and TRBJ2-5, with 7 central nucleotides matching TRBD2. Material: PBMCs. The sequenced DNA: TGTGCCAGCAGTGTACTGCGGGGGAAGACCCAGTACTTC. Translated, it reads CASSVLRGKTQYF.